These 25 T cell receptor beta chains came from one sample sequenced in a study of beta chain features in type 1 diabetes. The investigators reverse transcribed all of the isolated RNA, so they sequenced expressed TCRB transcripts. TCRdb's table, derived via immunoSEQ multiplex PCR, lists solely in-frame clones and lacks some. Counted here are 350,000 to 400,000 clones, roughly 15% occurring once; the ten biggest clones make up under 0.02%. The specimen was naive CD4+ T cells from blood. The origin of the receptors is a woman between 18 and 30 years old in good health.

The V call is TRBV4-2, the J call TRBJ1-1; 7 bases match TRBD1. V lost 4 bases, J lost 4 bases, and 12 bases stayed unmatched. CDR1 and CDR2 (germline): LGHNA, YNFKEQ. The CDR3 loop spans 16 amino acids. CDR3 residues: CASSPTGILVGTEAFF. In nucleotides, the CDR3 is TGTGCCAGCAGCCCGACAGGGATCTTGGTAGGCACTGAAGCTTTCTTT.

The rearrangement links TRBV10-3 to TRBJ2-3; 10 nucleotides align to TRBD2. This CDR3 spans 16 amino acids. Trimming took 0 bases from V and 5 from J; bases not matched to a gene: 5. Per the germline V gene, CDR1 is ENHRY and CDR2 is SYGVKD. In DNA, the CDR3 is TGTGCCATCAGTGAGTCGAGCGGGAGGGCCAAAGATACGCAGTATTTT. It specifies CAISESSGRAKDTQYF.

In DNA form, the CDR3 reads TGTGCCAGCAGCGGGGGGCGGACAGGGAACACCGGGGAGCTGTTTTTT. Translating it yields CASSGGRTGNTGELFF. This chain uses TRBV9 with TRBJ2-2; 7 bases fit TRBD1. The CDR3 runs 16 residues. V shed 3 bases, J shed 1 base, and the junction held 6 bases outside the gene matches. The V gene's germline CDR1 is SGDLS and CDR2 YYNGEE.

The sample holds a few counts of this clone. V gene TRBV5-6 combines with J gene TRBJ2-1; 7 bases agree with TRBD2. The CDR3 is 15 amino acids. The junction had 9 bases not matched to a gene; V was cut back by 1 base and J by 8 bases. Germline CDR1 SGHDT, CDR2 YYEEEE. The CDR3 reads CASSLSGTWRDEQFF. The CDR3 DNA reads TGTGCCAGCAGCTTGAGCGGGACTTGGCGAGATGAGCAGTTCTTC.

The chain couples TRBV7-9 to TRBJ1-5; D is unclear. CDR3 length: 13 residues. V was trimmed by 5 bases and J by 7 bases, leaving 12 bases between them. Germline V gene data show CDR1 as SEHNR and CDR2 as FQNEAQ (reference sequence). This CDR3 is CASSRNRGQPQHF. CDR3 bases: TGTGCCAGCAGCCGTAACAGAGGGCAGCCCCAGCATTTT.

CDR3 protein: CASSLLPGLRTYEQYF. CDR3 nucleotide sequence: TGCGCCAGCAGTCTTCTCCCGGGACTCCGGACCTACGAGCAGTACTTC. The chain carries TRBV4-1 and TRBJ2-7, with D possibly being TRBD2 (6 bases). CDR3 size: 16 residues. V was shortened by 6 bases and J by 2 bases, with 20 bases between the two germline ends. Germline loops: CDR1 MGHRA, CDR2 YSYEKL.

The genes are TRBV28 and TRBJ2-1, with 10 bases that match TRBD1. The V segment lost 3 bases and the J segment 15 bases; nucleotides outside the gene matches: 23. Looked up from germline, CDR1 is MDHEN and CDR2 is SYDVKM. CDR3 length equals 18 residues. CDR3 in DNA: TGTGCCAGCAGTTTTCCCCGACAGGGGGCAGGGATAGCGGGACGGGGGTTCTTC. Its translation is CASSFPRQGAGIAGRGFF.

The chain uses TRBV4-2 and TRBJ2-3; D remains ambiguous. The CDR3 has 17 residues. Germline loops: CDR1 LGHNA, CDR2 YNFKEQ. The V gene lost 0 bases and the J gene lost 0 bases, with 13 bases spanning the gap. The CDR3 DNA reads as TGTGCCAGCAGCCAAGATATGGCCGCCGGGAGCACAGATACGCAGTATTTT. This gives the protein CASSQDMAAGSTDTQYF.

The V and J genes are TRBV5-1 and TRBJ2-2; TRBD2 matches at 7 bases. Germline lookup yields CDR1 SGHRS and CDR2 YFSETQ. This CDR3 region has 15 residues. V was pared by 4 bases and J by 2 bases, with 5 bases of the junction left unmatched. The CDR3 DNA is TGCGCCAGCAGCGCCGGGACTATAAACACCGGGGAGCTGTTTTTT. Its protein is CASSAGTINTGELFF.

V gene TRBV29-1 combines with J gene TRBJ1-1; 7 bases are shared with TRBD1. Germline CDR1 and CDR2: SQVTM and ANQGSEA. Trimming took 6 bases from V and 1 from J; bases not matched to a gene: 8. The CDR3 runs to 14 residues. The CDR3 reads CSVEPGTANTEAFF. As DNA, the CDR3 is TGCAGCGTCGAACCCGGGACAGCGAACACTGAAGCTTTCTTT. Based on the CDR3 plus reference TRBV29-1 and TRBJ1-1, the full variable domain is SAVISQKPSRDICQRGTSLTIQCQVDSQVTMMFWYRQQPGQSLTLIATANQGSEATYESGFVIDKFPISRPNLTFSTLTVSNMSPEDSSIYLCSVEPGTANTEAFFGQGTRLTVV.

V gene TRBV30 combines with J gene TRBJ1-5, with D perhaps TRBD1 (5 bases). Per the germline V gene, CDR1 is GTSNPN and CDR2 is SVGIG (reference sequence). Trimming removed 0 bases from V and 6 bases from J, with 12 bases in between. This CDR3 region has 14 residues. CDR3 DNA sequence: TGTGCCTGGAGTGTACCCTGGGGCGGTCAGCCCCAGCATTTT. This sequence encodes CAWSVPWGGQPQHF.

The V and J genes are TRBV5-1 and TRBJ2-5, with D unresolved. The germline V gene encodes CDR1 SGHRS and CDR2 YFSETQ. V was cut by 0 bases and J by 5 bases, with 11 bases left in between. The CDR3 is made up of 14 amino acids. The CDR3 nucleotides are TGCGCCAGCAGCTTGGCTACCTCCGAGGAGACCCAGTACTTC. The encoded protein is CASSLATSEETQYF.

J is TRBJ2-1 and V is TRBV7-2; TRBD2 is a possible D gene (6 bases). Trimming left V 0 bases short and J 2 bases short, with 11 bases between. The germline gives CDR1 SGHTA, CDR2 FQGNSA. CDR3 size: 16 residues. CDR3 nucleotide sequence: TGTGCCAGCAGCTTAGCACGCGGGACGACCTACAATGAGCAGTTCTTC. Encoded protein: CASSLARGTTYNEQFF.

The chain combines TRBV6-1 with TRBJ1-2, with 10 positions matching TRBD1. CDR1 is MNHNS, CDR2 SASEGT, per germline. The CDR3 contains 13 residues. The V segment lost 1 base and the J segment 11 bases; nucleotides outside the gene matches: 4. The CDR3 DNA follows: TGTGCCAGCAGTGAAGTTCCGGGACAGGGGTACACCTTC. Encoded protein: CASSEVPGQGYTF.

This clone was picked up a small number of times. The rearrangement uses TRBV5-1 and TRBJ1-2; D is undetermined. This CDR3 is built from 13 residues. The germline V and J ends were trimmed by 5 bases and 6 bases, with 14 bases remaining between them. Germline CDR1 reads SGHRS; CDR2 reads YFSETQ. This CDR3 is CASRIPREDGYTF. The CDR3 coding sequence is TGCGCCAGCAGAATCCCAAGGGAGGATGGCTACACCTTC.

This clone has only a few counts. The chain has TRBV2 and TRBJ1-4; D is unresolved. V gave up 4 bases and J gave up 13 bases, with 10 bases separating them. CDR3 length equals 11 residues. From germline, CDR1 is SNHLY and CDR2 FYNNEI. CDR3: CASSVEKLLFF. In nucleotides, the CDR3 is TGTGCCAGCAGTGTCGAGAAATTACTGTTTTTT.

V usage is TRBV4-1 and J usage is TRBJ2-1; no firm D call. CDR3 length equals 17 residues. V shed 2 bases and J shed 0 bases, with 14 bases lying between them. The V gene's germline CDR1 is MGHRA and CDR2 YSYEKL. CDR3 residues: CASSQLVYPSSYNEQFF. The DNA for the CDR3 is TGCGCCAGCAGCCAACTCGTCTACCCGAGCTCCTACAATGAGCAGTTCTTC.

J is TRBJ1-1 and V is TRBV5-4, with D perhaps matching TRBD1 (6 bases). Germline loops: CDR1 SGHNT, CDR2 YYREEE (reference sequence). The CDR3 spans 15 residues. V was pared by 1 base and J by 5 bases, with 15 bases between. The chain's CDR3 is CASSLLLRGGTEAFF. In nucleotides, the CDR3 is TGTGCCAGCAGCTTGCTACTCAGGGGAGGGACTGAAGCTTTCTTT.

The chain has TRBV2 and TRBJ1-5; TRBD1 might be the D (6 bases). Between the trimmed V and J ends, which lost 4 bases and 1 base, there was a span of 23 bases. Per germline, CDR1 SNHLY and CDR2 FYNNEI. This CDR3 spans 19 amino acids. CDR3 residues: CASSGGRVLGFRSNQPQHF. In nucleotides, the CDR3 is TGTGCCAGCAGTGGGGGGCGGGTCCTGGGGTTTCGGAGCAATCAGCCCCAGCATTTT.

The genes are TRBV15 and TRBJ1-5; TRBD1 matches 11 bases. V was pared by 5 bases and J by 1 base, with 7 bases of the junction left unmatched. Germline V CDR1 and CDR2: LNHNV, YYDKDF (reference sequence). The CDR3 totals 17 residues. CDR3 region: CATSPRTGGWSNQPQHF. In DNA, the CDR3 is TGTGCCACCAGCCCTCGGACAGGGGGCTGGAGCAATCAGCCCCAGCATTTT.

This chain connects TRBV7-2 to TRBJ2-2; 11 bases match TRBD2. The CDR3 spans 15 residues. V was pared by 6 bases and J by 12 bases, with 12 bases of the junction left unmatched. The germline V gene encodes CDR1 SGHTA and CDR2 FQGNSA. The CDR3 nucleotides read TGTGCCAGCAGACCACCCCTAGCGGGAGGACCGAAGCTGTTTTTT. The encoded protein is CASRPPLAGGPKLFF.

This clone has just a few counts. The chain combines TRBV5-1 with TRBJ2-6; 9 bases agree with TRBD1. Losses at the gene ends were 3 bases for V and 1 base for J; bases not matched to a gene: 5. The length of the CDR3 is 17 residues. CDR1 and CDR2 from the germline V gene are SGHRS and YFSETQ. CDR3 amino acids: CASSSGTGISGANVLTF. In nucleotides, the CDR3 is TGCGCCAGCAGCTCCGGGACAGGGATTTCTGGGGCCAACGTCCTGACTTTC.

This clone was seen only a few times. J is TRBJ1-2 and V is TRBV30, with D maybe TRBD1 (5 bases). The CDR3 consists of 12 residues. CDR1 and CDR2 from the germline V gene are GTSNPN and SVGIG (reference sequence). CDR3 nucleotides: TGTGGAGTGGAGGGGAATAACTATGGCTACACCTTC. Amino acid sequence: CGVEGNNYGYTF. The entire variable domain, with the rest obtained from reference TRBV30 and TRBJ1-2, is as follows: SQTIHQWPATLVQPVGSPLSLECTVEGTSNPNLYWYRQAAGRGLQLLFYSVGIGQISSEVPQNLSASRPQDRQFILSSKKLLLSDSGFYLCGVEGNNYGYTFGSGTRLTVV.

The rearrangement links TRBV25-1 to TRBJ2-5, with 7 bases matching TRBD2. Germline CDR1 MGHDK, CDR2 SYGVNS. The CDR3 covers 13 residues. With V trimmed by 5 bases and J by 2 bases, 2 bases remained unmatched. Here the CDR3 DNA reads TGTGCCAGCAGTCGGGAGGTACAAGAGACCCAGTACTTC. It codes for CASSREVQETQYF.

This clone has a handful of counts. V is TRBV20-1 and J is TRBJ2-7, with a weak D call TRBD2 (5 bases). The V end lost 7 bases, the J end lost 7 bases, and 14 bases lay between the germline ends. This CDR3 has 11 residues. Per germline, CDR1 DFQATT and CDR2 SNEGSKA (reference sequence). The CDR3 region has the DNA TGCAGTGGGTTAGTAGCGATTGAGCAGTACTTC. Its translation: CSGLVAIEQYF.